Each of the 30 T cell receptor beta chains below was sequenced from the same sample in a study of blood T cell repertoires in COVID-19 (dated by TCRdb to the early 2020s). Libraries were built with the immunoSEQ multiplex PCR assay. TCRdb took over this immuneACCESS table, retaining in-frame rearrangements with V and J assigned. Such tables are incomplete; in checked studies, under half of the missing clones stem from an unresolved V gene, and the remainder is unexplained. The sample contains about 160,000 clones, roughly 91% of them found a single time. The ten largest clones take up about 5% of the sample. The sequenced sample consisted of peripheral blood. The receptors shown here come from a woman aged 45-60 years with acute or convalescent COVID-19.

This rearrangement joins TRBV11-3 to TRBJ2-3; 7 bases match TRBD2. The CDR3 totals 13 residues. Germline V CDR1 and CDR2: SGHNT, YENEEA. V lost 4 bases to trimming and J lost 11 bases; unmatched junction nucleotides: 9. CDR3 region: CASSSISSGRQYF. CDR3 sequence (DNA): TGTGCCAGCAGCTCCATTTCTAGCGGTAGGCAGTATTTT.

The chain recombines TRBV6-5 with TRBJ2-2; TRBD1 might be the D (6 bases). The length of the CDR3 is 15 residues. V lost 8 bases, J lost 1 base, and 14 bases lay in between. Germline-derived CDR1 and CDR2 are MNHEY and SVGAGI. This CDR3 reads CASRRRGMNTGELFF. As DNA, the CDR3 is TGTGCCAGCCGCCGCAGGGGAATGAACACCGGGGAGCTGTTTTTT.

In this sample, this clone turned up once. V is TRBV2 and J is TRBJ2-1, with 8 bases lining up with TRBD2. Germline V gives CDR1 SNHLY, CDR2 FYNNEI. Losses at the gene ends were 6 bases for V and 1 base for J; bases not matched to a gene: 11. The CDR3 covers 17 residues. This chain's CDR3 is CASRPALSGNSYNEQFF. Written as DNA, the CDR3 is TGTGCCAGCAGGCCCGCCCTTAGCGGGAATTCCTACAATGAGCAGTTCTTC.

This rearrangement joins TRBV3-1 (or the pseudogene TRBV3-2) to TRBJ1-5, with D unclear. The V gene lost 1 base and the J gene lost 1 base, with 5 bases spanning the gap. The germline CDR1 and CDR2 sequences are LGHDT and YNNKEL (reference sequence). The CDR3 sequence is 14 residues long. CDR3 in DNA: TGTGCCAGCAGCCAAGGTCTGAGCAATCAGCCCCAGCATTTT. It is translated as CASSQGLSNQPQHF.

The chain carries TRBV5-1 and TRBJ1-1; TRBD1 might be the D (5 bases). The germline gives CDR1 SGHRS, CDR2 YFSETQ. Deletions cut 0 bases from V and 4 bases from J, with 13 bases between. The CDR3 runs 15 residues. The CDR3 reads CASSLGGGAATEAFF. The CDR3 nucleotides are TGCGCCAGCAGCTTGGGTGGCGGGGCTGCCACTGAAGCTTTCTTT.

This chain's CDR3 is CASSWTGRYMEQFF. The CDR3, as DNA: TGTGCCAGCAGTTGGACAGGGCGTTATATGGAGCAGTTCTTC. This chain joins TRBV6-5 and TRBJ2-1; the match to TRBD1 covers 8 bases. The length of the CDR3 is 14 residues. The V gene end was trimmed by 4 bases and the J gene end by 10 bases; junction bases not matched to a gene: 9. Germline CDR1 and CDR2: MNHEY and SVGAGI.

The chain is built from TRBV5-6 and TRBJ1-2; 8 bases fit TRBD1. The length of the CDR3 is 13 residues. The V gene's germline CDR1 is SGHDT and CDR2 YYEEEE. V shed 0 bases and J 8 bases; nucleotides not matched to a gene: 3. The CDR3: CASSLGRGQGYTF. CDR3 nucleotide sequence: TGTGCCAGCAGCTTGGGCAGGGGGCAAGGCTACACCTTC.

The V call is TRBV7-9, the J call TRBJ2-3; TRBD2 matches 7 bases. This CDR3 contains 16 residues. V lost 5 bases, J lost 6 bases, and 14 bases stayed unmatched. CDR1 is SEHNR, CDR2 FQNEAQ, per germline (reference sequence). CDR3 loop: CASSPKAAIAGDTQYF. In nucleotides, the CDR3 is TGTGCCAGCAGCCCCAAAGCGGCTATAGCGGGCGATACGCAGTATTTT.

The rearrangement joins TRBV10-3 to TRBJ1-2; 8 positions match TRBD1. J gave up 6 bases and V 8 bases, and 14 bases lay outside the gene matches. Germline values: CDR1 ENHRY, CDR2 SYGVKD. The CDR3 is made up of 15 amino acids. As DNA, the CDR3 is TGTGCCATCCCACGGTCGGCAGGGGGCAAAGATGGCTACACCTTC. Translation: CAIPRSAGGKDGYTF.

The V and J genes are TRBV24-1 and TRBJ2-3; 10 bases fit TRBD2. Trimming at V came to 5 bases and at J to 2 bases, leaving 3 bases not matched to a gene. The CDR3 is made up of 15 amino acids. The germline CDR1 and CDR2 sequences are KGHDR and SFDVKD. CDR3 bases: TGTGCCACCAGTGCCGGGACTAGCGCCACAGATACGCAGTATTTT. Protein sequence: CATSAGTSATDTQYF.

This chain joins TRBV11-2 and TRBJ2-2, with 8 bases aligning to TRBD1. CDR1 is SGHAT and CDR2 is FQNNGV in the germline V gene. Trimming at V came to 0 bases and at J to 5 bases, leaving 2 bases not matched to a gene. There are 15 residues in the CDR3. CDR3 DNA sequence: TGTGCCAGCAGCTTAGAGAGGACAGGGACCGGGGAGCTGTTTTTT. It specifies CASSLERTGTGELFF.

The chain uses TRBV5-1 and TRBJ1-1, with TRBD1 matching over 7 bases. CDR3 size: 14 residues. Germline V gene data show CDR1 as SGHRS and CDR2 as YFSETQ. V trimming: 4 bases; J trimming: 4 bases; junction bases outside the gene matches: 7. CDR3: CASSPQTGSTEAFF. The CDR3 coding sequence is TGCGCCAGCAGCCCACAGACAGGGAGCACTGAAGCTTTCTTT.

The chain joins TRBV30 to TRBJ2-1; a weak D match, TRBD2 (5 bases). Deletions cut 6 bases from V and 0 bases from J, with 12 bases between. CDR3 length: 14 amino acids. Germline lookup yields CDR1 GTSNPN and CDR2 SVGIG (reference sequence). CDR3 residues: CACQRLSSYNEQFF. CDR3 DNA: TGTGCCTGCCAGCGGCTCAGCTCCTACAATGAGCAGTTCTTC.

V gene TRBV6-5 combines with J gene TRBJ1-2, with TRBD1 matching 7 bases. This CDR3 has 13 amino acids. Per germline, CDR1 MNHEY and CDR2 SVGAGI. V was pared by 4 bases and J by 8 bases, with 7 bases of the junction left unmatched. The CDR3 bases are TGTGCCAGCAGTTTAGGGGGCCCTGGGGGCTACACCTTC. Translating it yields CASSLGGPGGYTF.

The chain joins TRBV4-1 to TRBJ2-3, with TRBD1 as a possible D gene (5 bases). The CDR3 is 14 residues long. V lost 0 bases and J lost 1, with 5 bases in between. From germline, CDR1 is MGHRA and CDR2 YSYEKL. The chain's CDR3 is CASSQEGGTDTQYF. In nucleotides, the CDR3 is TGCGCCAGCAGCCAAGAAGGGGGCACAGATACGCAGTATTTT.

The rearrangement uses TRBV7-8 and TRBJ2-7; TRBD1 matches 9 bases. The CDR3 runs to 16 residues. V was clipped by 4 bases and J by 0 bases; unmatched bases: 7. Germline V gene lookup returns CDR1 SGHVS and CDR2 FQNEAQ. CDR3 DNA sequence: TGTGCCAGCAGCTCGGGGACAGGGTCCTTCTCCTACGAGCAGTACTTC. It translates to CASSSGTGSFSYEQYF.

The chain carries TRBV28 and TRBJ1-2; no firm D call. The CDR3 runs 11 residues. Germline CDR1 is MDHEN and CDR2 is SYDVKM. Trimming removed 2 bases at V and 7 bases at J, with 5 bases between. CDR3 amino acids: CASSLSSGYTF. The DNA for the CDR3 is TGTGCCAGCAGTTTAAGTAGTGGCTACACCTTC.

This CDR3 is CASSQDVQGNEQYF. For the CDR3, the DNA is TGTGCCAGCAGCCAAGATGTACAGGGTAACGAGCAGTACTTC. The chain links TRBV14 to TRBJ2-7; D may be TRBD1 (6 bases). The CDR3 runs 14 residues. CDR1 is SGHDN, CDR2 FVKESK, per germline. Deletions cut 0 bases from V and 5 bases from J, with 11 bases between.

This CDR3 reads CASSLTGPSYEQYF. The CDR3 bases are TGTGCCAGCTCACTGACAGGGCCCTCCTACGAGCAGTACTTC. The rearrangement uses TRBV18 and TRBJ2-7; 7 bases map to TRBD1. J was trimmed by 0 bases and V by 4 bases; bases with no gene match: 3. The germline CDR1 and CDR2 sequences are KGHSH and LQKENI. This CDR3 spans 14 amino acids. Drawing the rest from reference TRBV18 and TRBJ2-7, the complete variable domain is NAGVMQNPRHLVRRRGQEARLRCSPMKGHSHVYWYRQLPEEGLKFMVYLQKENIIDESGMPKERFSAEFPKEGPSILRIQQVVRGDSAAYFCASSLTGPSYEQYFGPGTRLTVT.

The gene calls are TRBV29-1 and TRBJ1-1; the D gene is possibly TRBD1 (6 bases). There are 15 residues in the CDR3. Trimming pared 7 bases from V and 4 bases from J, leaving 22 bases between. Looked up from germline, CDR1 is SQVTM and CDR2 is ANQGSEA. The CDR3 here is CSASRGGGFGTEAFF. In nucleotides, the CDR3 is TGCAGCGCCAGCCGCGGGGGCGGGTTTGGCACTGAAGCTTTCTTT.

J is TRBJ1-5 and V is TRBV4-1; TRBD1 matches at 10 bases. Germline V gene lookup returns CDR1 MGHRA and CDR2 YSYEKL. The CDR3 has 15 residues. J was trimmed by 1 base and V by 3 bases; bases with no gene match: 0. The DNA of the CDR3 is TGCGCCAGCAGCCAGGGACAGGGGAGCAATCAGCCCCAGCATTTT. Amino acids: CASSQGQGSNQPQHF.

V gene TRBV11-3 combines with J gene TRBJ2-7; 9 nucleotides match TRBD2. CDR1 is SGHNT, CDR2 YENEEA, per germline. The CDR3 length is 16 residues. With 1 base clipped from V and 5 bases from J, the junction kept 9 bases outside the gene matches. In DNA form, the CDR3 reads TGTGCCAGCAGCTTAGGTGCGGGAGGGGAGAACCACGAGCAGTACTTC. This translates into CASSLGAGGENHEQYF.

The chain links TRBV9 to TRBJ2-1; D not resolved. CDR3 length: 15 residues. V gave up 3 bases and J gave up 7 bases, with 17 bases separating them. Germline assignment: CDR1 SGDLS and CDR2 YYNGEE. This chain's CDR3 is CASSDLASRENEQFF. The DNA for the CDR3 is TGTGCCAGCAGCGACTTAGCTAGTAGAGAGAATGAGCAGTTCTTC.

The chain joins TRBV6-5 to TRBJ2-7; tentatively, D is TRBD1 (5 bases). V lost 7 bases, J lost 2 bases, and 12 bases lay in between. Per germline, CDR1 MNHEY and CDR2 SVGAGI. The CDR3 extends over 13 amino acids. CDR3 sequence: CASNSQGAYEQYF. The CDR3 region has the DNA TGTGCCAGCAATTCCCAGGGCGCCTACGAGCAGTACTTC.

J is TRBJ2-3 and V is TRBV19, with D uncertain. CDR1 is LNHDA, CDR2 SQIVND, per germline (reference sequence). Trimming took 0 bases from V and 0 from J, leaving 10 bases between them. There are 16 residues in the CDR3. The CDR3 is CASSIDPDTSTDTQYF. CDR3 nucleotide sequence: TGTGCCAGTAGTATAGATCCCGATACTAGCACAGATACGCAGTATTTT.

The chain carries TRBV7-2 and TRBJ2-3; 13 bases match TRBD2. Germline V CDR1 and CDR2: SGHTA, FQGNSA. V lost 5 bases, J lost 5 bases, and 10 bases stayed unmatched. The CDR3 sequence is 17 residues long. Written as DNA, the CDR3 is TGTGCCAGCAGCCCCTCTTTGACTAGCGGGAGGATAGATACGCAGTATTTT. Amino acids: CASSPSLTSGRIDTQYF.

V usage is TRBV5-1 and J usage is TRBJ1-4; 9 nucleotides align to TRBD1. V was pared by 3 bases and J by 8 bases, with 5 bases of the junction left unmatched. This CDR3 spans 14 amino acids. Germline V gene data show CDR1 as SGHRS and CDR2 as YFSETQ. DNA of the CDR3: TGCGCCAGCAGCTCGGACAGGGGCGACGAAAAACTGTTTTTT. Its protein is CASSSDRGDEKLFF.

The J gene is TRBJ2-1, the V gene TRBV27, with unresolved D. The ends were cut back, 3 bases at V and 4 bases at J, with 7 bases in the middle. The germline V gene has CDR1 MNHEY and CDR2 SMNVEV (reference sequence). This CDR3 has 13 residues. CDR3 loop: CASSLRQYNEQFF. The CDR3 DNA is TGTGCCAGCAGTTTGCGGCAGTACAATGAGCAGTTCTTC.

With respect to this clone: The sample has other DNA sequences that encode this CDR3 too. CDR3 sequence: CASSPQGNYGYTF. DNA for the CDR3: TGTGCCAGCAGCCCACAGGGGAACTATGGCTACACCTTC. V usage is TRBV27 and J usage is TRBJ1-2; 7 nucleotides agree with TRBD1. The length of the CDR3 is 13 residues. J was trimmed by 2 bases and V by 6 bases; bases with no gene match: 3. Germline V gives CDR1 MNHEY, CDR2 SMNVEV (reference sequence).

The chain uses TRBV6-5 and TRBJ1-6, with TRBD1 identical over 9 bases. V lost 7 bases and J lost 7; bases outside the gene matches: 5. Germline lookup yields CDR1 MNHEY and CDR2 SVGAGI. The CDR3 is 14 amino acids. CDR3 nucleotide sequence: TGTGCCAGCACCCAGGGACAGGGAAATTCACCCCTCCACTTT. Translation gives CASTQGQGNSPLHF.